This T cell receptor (beta chain) appears in the sequencing data of a study of CD8+ T cells in alopecia areata. The CDR3 runs 13 residues. CDR1 and CDR2 (germline): SQVTM, ANQGSEA. V shed 7 bases and J shed 3 bases, with 14 bases lying between them. This clone came up a few times. Following RNA extraction, reverse transcription yielded cDNA that acted as the sequencing template. TCRdb keeps only in-frame clones here, not all; method: immunoSEQ multiplex PCR. The sample includes 110,000 to 150,000 clones, 65% to 90% of them seen just once. This sample's treatment: oral pan-JAK inhibitor, 5-10 mg twice daily.

The chain is built from TRBV29-1 and TRBJ2-3; D is unclear. The input for sequencing was CD8+ T cells sorted from blood, taken at week 4, from a patient treated with tofacitinib. This TCR was recovered from a human donor with alopecia areata. CDR3 protein: CSADWPGTDTQYF. The CDR3 nucleotides are TGCAGCGCCGACTGGCCGGGTACAGATACGCAGTATTTT.